The clone carrying this T cell receptor (beta chain) was seen a handful of times. These data are taken from a study of identical twins. TCRdb reprocessed the 5' RACE reads via MiXCR and lists one record per CDR3 protein. The table lists about 200,000 distinct CDR3 sequences, 6.5% of them singletons. CDR1 is LGHDT, CDR2 YNNKEL, per germline (reference sequence). The CDR3 covers 16 residues. Germline trimming cut 1 base from V and 4 bases from J; bases unmatched to any gene: 6. The same sample was also used in a study of T cells expressing NK-cell markers. That paper states: There were a handful of donors in whom these clonotypes also led the CD3+CD56-NKG2C+ fraction.

Material: CD8+ T cells sorted from blood. This chain uses TRBV3-1 with TRBJ2-5; 10 nucleotides match TRBD2. The sequence derives from a woman under 30 in good health. The CDR3: CASSQVEAGGLETQYF. The CDR3 nucleotides read TGTGCCAGCAGCCAAGTAGAAGCGGGGGGGCTAGAGACCCAGTACTTC.